A single TCR beta chain is shown here with its context. Antigen unknown. The sample comes from a study of blood T cells in healthy people across ages. A J-beta primer mix and a sample-barcoded 5' primer were used in a second PCR of about 7 to 12 cycles. TCRdb re-analysed the 5' RACE reads in MiXCR, keeping a single row per CDR3 protein. This sample carries hundreds of thousands of distinct CDR3 sequences, approximately 29% of them seen once, and the ten largest clones take roughly 14%. Each donor had about 9.6 milliliters of peripheral blood drawn. Study outcomes and limitations: Estimated diversity that came from one million T cells was considered an underestimate.

The CDR3 contains 16 residues. Germline V CDR1 and CDR2: MDHEN, SYDVKM. Between the trimmed V and J ends, which lost 5 bases and 10 bases, there was a span of 21 bases. The rearrangement joins TRBV28 to TRBJ1-6; no firm D call. This TCR derives from a woman aged 80 or over in good health. The sequenced sample was blood. For the CDR3, the DNA is TGTGCCAGCAGTCTTCTCGGGTTTTCTGGAGGATCACCCCTCCACTTT. Amino acid sequence: CASSLLGFSGGSPLHF.